In this sample, the clone carrying this TCR beta chain turned up a few times. Its specificity is unknown. Germline CDR1 is LNHDA and CDR2 is SQIVND (reference sequence). The CDR3 consists of 17 residues. Trimming pared 1 base from V and 1 base from J, leaving 16 bases between. The entry originates in a study of cytomegalovirus exposure and HLA in healthy donors. The study's findings and limits: Later analysis identified a missense DCLRE1C variant that was linked to TCR beta V- and J-gene trimming.

Primers: 60 Vbeta forward and 13 Jbeta reverse. Sequenced by immunoSEQ multiplex PCR; TCRdb stores in-frame clones only, minus some. The data show around 150,000 clones, roughly 70% seen once. The sample comprised PBMCs. This chain joins TRBV19 and TRBJ1-1; D gene uncertain. This clonotype was sampled from a man aged 40-50 years in good health and CMV-seronegative. This chain's CDR3 is CASSIGFGEGSNTEAFF. CDR3 coding DNA: TGTGCCAGTAGTATAGGGTTTGGGGAGGGTTCGAACACTGAAGCTTTCTTT. Complete variable domain (other parts from reference TRBV19 and TRBJ1-1): DGGITQSPKYLFRKEGQNVTLSCEQNLNHDAMYWYRQDPGQGLRLIYYSQIVNDFQKGDIAEGYSVSREKKESFPLTVTSAQKNPTAFYLCASSIGFGEGSNTEAFFGQGTRLTVV.